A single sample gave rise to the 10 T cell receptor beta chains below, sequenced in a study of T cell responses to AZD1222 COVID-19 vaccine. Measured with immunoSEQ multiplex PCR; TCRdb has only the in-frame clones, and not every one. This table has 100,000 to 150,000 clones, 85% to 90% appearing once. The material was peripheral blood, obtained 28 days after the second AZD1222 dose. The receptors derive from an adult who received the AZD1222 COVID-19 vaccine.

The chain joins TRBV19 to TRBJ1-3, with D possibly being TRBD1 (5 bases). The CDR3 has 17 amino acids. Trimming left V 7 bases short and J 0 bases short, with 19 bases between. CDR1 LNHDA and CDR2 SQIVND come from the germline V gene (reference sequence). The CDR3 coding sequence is TGTGCCAGTAATCCAACAGGAGGGAGGGTCTCTGGAAACACCATATATTTT. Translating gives CASNPTGGRVSGNTIYF.

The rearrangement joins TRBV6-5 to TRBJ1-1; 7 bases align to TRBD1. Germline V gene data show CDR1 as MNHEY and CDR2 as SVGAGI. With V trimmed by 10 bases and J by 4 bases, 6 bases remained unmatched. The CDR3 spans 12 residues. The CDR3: CAIRDSPTEAFF. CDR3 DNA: TGTGCCATCCGGGACAGCCCCACTGAAGCTTTCTTT.

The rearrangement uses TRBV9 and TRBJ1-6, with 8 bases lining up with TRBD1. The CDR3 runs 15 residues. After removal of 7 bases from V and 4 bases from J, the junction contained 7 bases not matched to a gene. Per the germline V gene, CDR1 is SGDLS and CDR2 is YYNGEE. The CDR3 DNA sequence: TGTGCCAGCGCCGGACAGGGCGGGTATAATTCACCCCTCCACTTT. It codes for CASAGQGGYNSPLHF.

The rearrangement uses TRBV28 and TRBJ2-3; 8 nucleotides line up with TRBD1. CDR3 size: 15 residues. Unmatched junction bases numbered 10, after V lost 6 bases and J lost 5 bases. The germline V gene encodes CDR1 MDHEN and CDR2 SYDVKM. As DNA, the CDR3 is TGTGCCAGCAGCCAACCCCAGGGGGCCGTAGATACGCAGTATTTT. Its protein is CASSQPQGAVDTQYF.

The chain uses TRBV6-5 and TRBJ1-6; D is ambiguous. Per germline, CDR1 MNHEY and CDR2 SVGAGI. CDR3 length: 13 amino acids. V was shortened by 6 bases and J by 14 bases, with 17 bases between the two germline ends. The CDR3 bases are TGTGCCAGCAGCGCGGAGCGGAGTCTGTCCCTCCACTTT. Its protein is CASSAERSLSLHF.

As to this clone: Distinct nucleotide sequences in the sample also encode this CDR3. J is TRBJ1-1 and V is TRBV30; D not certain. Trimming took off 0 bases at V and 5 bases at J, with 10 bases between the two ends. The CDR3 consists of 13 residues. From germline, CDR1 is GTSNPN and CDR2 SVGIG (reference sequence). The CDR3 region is CAWSVGGRTEAFF. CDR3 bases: TGTGCCTGGAGTGTTGGAGGGAGAACTGAAGCTTTCTTT.

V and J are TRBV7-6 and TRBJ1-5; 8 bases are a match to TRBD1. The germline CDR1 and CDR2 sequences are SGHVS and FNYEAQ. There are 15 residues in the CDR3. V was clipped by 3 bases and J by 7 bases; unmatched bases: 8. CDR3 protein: CASSLAPGGRQPQHF. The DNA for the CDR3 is TGTGCCAGCAGCTTGGCCCCAGGGGGCCGGCAGCCCCAGCATTTT.

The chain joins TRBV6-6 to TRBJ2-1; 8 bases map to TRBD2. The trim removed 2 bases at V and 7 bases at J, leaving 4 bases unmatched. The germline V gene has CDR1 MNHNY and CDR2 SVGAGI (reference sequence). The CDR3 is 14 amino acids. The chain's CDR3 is CASSYGGGSNEQFF. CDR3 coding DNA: TGTGCCAGCAGTTACGGCGGGGGGTCAAATGAGCAGTTCTTC.

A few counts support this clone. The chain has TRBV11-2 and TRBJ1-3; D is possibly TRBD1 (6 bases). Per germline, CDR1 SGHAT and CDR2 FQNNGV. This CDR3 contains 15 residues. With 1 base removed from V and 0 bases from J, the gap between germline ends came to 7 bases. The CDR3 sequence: CASSLGTASGNTIYF. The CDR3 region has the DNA TGTGCCAGCAGCTTAGGGACAGCCTCTGGAAACACCATATATTTT.

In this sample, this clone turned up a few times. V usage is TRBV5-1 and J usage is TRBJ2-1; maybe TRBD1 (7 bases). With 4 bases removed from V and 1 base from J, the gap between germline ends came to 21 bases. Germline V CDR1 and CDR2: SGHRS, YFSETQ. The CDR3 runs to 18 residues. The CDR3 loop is CASSPRDRRGGSYNEQFF. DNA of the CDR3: TGCGCCAGCAGCCCCCGGGACAGAAGAGGGGGGTCCTACAATGAGCAGTTCTTC.